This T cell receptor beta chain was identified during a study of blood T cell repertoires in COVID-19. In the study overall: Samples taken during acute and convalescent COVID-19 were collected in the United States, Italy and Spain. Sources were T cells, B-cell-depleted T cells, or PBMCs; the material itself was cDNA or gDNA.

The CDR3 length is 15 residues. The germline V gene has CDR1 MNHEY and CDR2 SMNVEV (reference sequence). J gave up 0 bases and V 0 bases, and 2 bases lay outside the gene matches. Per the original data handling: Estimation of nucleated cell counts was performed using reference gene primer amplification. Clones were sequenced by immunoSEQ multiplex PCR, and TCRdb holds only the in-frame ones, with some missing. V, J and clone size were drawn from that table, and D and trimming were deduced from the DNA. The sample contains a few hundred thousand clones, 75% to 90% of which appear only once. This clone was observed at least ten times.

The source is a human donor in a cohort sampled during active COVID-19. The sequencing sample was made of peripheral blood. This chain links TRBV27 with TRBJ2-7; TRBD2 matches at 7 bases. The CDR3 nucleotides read TGTGCCAGCAGTTTATCGCGGGGGAGCTCCTACGAGCAGTACTTC. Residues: CASSLSRGSSYEQYF.